The 13 T cell receptor beta chains below were found in one sample sequenced in a study of response to subunit inactivated influenza vaccine listed by TCRdb under 2018. Libraries were built with RT-PCR. Sequencing took place on an Illumina HiSeq 2500. TCRdb reprocessed the public reads (quality trimming at Q25 with fastp, clone calling with MiXCR) and kept in-frame beta chains. Every CDR3 protein is listed once, alongside the most common genes and DNA of its rows. The sample table holds 710,000 or so distinct CDR3 sequences, of which more than 15% were seen once. Roughly 11% of the sample is in the top ten clones. Sequenced material: PBMCs from blood, taken about 12 days after vaccination. These receptors were collected from a man aged 45-65 years who received an inactivated influenza vaccine. Donor details come from another sample of the same person, matched by shared clones.

The V gene is TRBV28, the J gene TRBJ2-7, with TRBD2 matching 10 bases. This CDR3 is built from 13 residues. Losses at the gene ends were 7 bases for V and 2 bases for J; bases not matched to a gene: 2. Germline CDR1 is MDHEN and CDR2 is SYDVKM. CDR3 sequence: CASKSGGAYEQYF. The DNA of the CDR3 is TGTGCCAGCAAGAGCGGGGGGGCCTACGAGCAGTACTTC.

This clonotype was picked up a small number of times. V is TRBV6-2 or TRBV6-3 and J is TRBJ1-6; 8 nucleotides line up with TRBD1. CDR3 length: 17 residues. Germline trimming cut 6 bases from V and 8 bases from J; bases unmatched to any gene: 15. In germline, CDR1 is MNHEY, CDR2 SVGEGT. The CDR3 sequence: CASRPTGAYSIYSPLHF. The CDR3 coding sequence is TGTGCCAGCAGACCGACAGGGGCGTATTCTATATATTCACCCCTCCACTTT.

This chain uses TRBV5-5 with TRBJ1-5; 7 nucleotides align to TRBD1. CDR3 size: 16 residues. V was pared by 1 base and J by 5 bases, with 9 bases of the junction left unmatched. CDR1 is SGHKS and CDR2 is YYEKEE in the germline V gene (reference sequence). CDR3 nucleotide sequence: TGTGCCAGCAGCTTGACACCGCGGCAGGGGGATCAGCCCCAGCATTTT. Translation gives CASSLTPRQGDQPQHF.

This clonotype was seen only a few times. The rearrangement uses TRBV5-1 and TRBJ2-2, with 8 positions matching TRBD1. Germline V gene data show CDR1 as SGHRS and CDR2 as YFSETQ. CDR3 length: 15 amino acids. The V and J ends lost 1 base and 6 bases, in that order; junction bases with no gene match: 5. The CDR3 sequence: CASSLSAQGAGELFF. The CDR3 DNA reads TGCGCCAGCAGCTTGTCCGCACAGGGGGCCGGGGAGCTGTTTTTT.

Ten or more counts support this clonotype. CDR3 residues: CASSLIGTGELFF. The CDR3 nucleotides are TGTGCCAGCAGCTTAATTGGTACCGGGGAGCTGTTTTTT. The chain is built from TRBV7-3 and TRBJ2-2; D is unresolved. The germline V gene encodes CDR1 SGHTA and CDR2 FQGTGA. This CDR3 comprises 13 residues. Trimming stripped 1 base from V and 5 bases from J, with 5 bases between.

This clonotype was seen a handful of times. The rearrangement joins TRBV9 to TRBJ2-7; 12 bases agree with TRBD2. Germline loops: CDR1 SGDLS, CDR2 YYNGEE. CDR3 length: 15 residues. The junction had 8 bases not matched to a gene; V was cut back by 9 bases and J by 1 base. This CDR3 is CAIFGLAGKSYEQYF. Written as DNA, the CDR3 is TGTGCCATCTTTGGACTAGCGGGGAAATCCTACGAGCAGTACTTC.

J is TRBJ2-1 and V is TRBV24-1; 9 nucleotides line up with TRBD2. The V gene's germline CDR1 is KGHDR and CDR2 SFDVKD. This CDR3 region has 17 residues. Trimming took 9 bases from V and 0 from J; bases not matched to a gene: 11. The CDR3 protein is CATYPAGGPNSYNEQFF. Here the CDR3 DNA reads TGTGCCACCTACCCGGCGGGGGGGCCAAACTCCTACAATGAGCAGTTCTTC.

This clonotype showed up just a few times. This chain links TRBV5-6 with TRBJ2-1, with 14 nucleotides matching TRBD2. The CDR3 extends over 17 amino acids. Germline loops: CDR1 SGHDT, CDR2 YYEEEE. The J segment lost 9 bases and the V segment lost 4 bases, leaving 12 bases of the junction unmatched. The CDR3 sequence: CASSRRLAGGPIAEQFF. The DNA of the CDR3 is TGTGCCAGCAGCCGCAGACTAGCGGGAGGGCCGATTGCTGAGCAGTTCTTC.

A few counts support this clonotype. The DNA for the CDR3 is TGCAGTGCTAGGGGGCAGGGGATTTACAATGAGCAGTTCTTC. This gives the protein CSARGQGIYNEQFF. This chain connects TRBV20-1 to TRBJ2-1; possibly TRBD1 for D (6 bases). V lost 3 bases and J lost 4, with 13 bases in between. Germline V CDR1 and CDR2: DFQATT, SNEGSKA (reference sequence). CDR3 length: 14 residues.

J is TRBJ1-1 and V is TRBV29-1, with 11 bases fitting TRBD1. Trimming at V came to 3 bases and at J to 3 bases, leaving 6 bases not matched to a gene. The length of the CDR3 is 15 residues. Per the germline V gene, CDR1 is SQVTM and CDR2 is ANQGSEA. In DNA form, the CDR3 reads TGCAGCGTTGAGCGGACAGGGGGCTTGGACACTGAAGCTTTCTTT. This codes for CSVERTGGLDTEAFF.

As to this clonotype: The junction and the germline gene differ at one end; a read error may be behind it. The chain carries TRBV7-3 and TRBJ2-6; D may match TRBD1 or TRBD2 (5 bases each). CDR1 SGHTA and CDR2 FQGTGA come from the germline V gene. CDR3 length: 18 amino acids. Written as DNA, the CDR3 is TGTGCCAGCAGCCTAACCGGGACGTCCCTGTCTGGGGCCAACGTCCTGACTTTC. This sequence encodes CASSLTGTSLSGANVLTF.

There are a few counts of this clonotype. V usage is TRBV5-1 and J usage is TRBJ2-7, with TRBD2 matching 9 bases. J lost 1 base, V lost 6 bases, and 2 bases had no gene match. CDR3 length equals 13 residues. CDR1 and CDR2 (germline): SGHRS, YFSETQ. CDR3 DNA sequence: TGCGCCAGCATGCGGGAGGGGTCCTACGAGCAGTACTTC. Its translation is CASMREGSYEQYF.

This clonotype was counted at least ten times. J is TRBJ2-3 and V is TRBV12-3 or TRBV12-4; possible D gene TRBD2, 5 bases. The germline V and J ends were trimmed by 6 bases and 6 bases, with 13 bases remaining between them. This CDR3 comprises 13 residues. The CDR3 is CASRRTEADTQYF. The CDR3 DNA is TGTGCCAGCAGGAGGACGGAGGCGGATACGCAGTATTTT.